This TCR beta chain was profiled in a study of human T cells and chemical hapten exposure. This clonotype was picked up a small number of times. Total RNA came from unfractionated whole blood. Germline CDR1 MGHRA, CDR2 YSYEKL. The CDR3 is 15 residues long. V shed 2 bases and J shed 8 bases, with 18 bases lying between them. Original analysis: Sample TCR totals centred on a median of approximately 100,000, ranging roughly 20,000 to 700,000. In TCRdb, the 5' RACE reads were re-called with MiXCR into one record per CDR3 protein. These V and J calls rely on TCRdb rather than the paper's analysis. Seen here are 110,000 or so distinct CDR3 sequences, 19% observed once, and the top ten hold roughly 3.1%.

This chain joins TRBV4-1 and TRBJ1-2; D is perhaps TRBD1 (5 bases). The TCR comes from a human donor in good health. The CDR3 protein is CASSQSEMNRRGYTF. The CDR3 nucleotides read TGCGCCAGCAGCCAATCCGAGATGAACAGGCGAGGCTACACCTTC.